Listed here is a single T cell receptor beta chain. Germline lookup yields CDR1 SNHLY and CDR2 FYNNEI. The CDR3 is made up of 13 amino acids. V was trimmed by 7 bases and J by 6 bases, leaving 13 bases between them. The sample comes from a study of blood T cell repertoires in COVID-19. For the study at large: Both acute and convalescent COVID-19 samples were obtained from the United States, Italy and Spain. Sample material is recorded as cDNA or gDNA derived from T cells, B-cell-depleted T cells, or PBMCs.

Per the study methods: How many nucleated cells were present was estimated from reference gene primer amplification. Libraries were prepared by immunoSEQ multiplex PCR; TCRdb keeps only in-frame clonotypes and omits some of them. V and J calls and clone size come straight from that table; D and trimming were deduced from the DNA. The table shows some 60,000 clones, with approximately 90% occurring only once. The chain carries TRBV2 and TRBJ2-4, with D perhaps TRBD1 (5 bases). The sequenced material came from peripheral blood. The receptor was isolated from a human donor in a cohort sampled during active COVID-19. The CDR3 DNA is TGTGCCAGCAAGTACGACAGTAGAAACATTCAGTACTTC. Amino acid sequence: CASKYDSRNIQYF.